These 6 T cell receptor beta chains originate from one sample sequenced in a study of T cells in Graves' hyperthyroidism and ophthalmopathy. Amplification yielded TCR beta CDR3 regions, with RNA transcripts as the source. The HTBI set primed first-round TCR CDR3 RT-PCR. MiXCR, applied by TCRdb to the multiplex PCR reads, yields one record per CDR3 protein. In the table there are about 400,000 distinct CDR3 sequences, approximately 15% of which are singletons. What was sequenced was blood. Every receptor here comes from a woman under 30 with Graves' hyperthyroidism.

This clonotype occurred many times. The chain is built from TRBV27 and TRBJ2-7; D is ambiguous. The CDR3 sequence is 14 residues long. The V gene lost 2 bases and the J gene lost 2 bases, with 10 bases spanning the gap. CDR1 is MNHEY, CDR2 SMNVEV, per germline (reference sequence). CDR3 sequence (DNA): TGTGCCAGCAGTTTAGAGGCAGGCCCCTACGAGCAGTACTTC. Translating gives CASSLEAGPYEQYF.

This clonotype came up many times. The chain is built from TRBV6-1 and TRBJ1-5; TRBD1 is a possible D gene (5 bases). Germline assignment: CDR1 MNHNS and CDR2 SASEGT. Trimming left V 5 bases short and J 4 bases short, with 9 bases between. The CDR3 runs to 13 residues. The CDR3 DNA sequence: TGTGCCAGCAGTACCGACAGAAATCAGCCCCAGCATTTT. Protein: CASSTDRNQPQHF.

At least ten counts were recorded for this clonotype. This chain connects TRBV11-3 to TRBJ2-3; D is uncertain. The V and J ends lost 3 bases and 2 bases respectively, with 6 bases between them. Germline V gene lookup returns CDR1 SGHNT and CDR2 YENEEA. This CDR3 has 13 residues. The CDR3 region is CASSFSYTDTQYF. As DNA, the CDR3 is TGTGCCAGCAGCTTCAGCTACACAGATACGCAGTATTTT.

This clonotype was seen many times. This sequence joins TRBV2 and TRBJ2-4; a possible D gene is TRBD2 (5 bases). Germline lookup yields CDR1 SNHLY and CDR2 FYNNEI. V was trimmed by 6 bases and J by 0 bases, leaving 18 bases between them. The CDR3 sequence is 17 residues long. The CDR3 here is CASSLRGPLLAKNIQYF. The CDR3 DNA follows: TGTGCCAGCAGCCTCCGGGGTCCGTTACTAGCCAAAAACATTCAGTACTTC.

Turning to this clonotype: A read error may be the cause here, since a much bigger clone is one base away. The chain combines TRBV4-2 with TRBJ2-1; tentatively, D is TRBD1 (6 bases). CDR3 length: 14 amino acids. The germline gives CDR1 LGHNA, CDR2 YNFKEQ. V shed 7 bases and J shed 4 bases, with 14 bases lying between them. The CDR3 nucleotides read TGTGCCAGCAACCCAGGGGCGGATTACAATGAGCAGTTCTTC. The encoded protein is CASNPGADYNEQFF.

The chain has TRBV9 and TRBJ1-2, with D perhaps matching TRBD1 (5 bases). The V gene's germline CDR1 is SGDLS and CDR2 YYNGEE. The CDR3 consists of 14 residues. The ends were cut back, 5 bases at V and 5 bases at J, with 16 bases in the middle. The CDR3: CASSSGDGGYGYTF. DNA for the CDR3: TGTGCCAGCAGTTCCGGGGACGGCGGGTATGGCTACACCTTC.